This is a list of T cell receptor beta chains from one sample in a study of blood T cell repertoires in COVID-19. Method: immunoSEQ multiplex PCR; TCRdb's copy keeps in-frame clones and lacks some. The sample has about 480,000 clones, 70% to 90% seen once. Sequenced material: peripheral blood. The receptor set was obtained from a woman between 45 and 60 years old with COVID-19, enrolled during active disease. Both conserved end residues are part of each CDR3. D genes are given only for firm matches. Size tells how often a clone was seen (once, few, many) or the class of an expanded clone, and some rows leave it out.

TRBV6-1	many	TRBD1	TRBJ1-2	TGTGCCAGCAGTGAGGCCGGGACAGGGGATGGCTACACCTTC	CASSEAGTGDGYTF
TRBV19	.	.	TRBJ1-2	TGTGCCAGTAAAATGGGCAGAAACTATGGCTACACCTTC	CASKMGRNYGYTF
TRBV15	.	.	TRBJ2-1	TGTGCCACCAGCTCGCATACGGAGAAGCAGTTCTTC	CATSSHTEKQFF
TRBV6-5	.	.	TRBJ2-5	TGTGCCAGCAGGAATTCGGGGGAAAGCCAAGAGACCCAGTACTTC	CASRNSGESQETQYF
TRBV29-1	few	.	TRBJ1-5	TGCAGCGTGAGTGGTCTGGATCAGCCCCAGCATTTT	CSVSGLDQPQHF
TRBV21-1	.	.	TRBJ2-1	.	CASSKVGKGAPEQFF
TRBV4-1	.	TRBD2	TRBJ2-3	TGCGCCAGCAGCCAGGTTATGGCGGGAGCAGATACGCAGTATTTT	CASSQVMAGADTQYF
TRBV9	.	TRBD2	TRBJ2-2	TGTGCCAGCACAATGCCCAAGGGAGGGGCCGGGGAGCTGTTTTTT	CASTMPKGGAGELFF
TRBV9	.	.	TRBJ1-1	TGTGCCAGCAGCGTAGCAGGGCGTGACACTGAAGCTTTCTTT	CASSVAGRDTEAFF
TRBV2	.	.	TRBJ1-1	TGTGCCAGCAGTAAAGACGGAGAGAACACTGAAGCTTTCTTT	CASSKDGENTEAFF
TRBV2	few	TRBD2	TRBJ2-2	TGTGCCAGCAGTCCGACTAGCGGGGGGACCGGGGAGCTGTTTTTT	CASSPTSGGTGELFF
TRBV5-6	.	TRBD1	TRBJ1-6	TGTGCCAGCAGCTTGGACAGGGGGGCGTATAATTCACCCCTCCACTTT	CASSLDRGAYNSPLHF
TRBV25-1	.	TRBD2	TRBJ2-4	TGTGCCAGCCGGCGGGGGGGGGAAAACATTCAGTACTTC	CASRRGGENIQYF
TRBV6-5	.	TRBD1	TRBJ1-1	TGTGCCAGCAGTCGGGACAGGGAAACGTTTGAAGCTTTCTTT	CASSRDRETFEAFF
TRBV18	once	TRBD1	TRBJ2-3	TGTGCCAGCTCACCCTCGACAGGGGGAATATCAGATACGCAGTATTTT	CASSPSTGGISDTQYF
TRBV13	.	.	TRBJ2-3	TGTGCCAGCAGCTTAGGTAGGCTAGCATTCACAGATACGCAGTATTTT	CASSLGRLAFTDTQYF
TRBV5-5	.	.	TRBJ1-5	TGTGCCAGCAGCTTCCTAGAGGGGCCCCAGCATTTT	CASSFLEGPQHF
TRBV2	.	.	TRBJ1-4	TGTGCCAGCACCTCTCAGTTTTCGAAGGAAAAACTGTTTTTT	CASTSQFSKEKLFF
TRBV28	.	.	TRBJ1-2	TGTGCCAGCAGCCGCCGGCTTGGCCACCGGACAGCTAACTATGGCTACACCTTC	CASSRRLGHRTANYGYTF
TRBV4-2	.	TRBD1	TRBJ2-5	TGTGCCAGCAGAACAGGGGGCGAGGAGACCCAGTACTTC	CASRTGGEETQYF
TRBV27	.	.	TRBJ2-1	TGTGCCAGCAGCCCGAATTCGGGCAATGAGCAGTTCTTC	CASSPNSGNEQFF
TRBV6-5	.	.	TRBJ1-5	TGTGCCAGCAGCGCTTCAGGGGCCTCAGGGCAGCCCCAGCATTTT	CASSASGASGQPQHF
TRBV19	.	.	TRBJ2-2	TGTGCCAGTAGTAATCATGAAAGGACAGACGTGACCGGGGAGCTGTTTTTT	CASSNHERTDVTGELFF
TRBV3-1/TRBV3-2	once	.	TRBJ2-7	TGTGCCAGCAGCCAAGGGCTAGCGCACCACTACGAGCAGTACTTC	CASSQGLAHHYEQYF
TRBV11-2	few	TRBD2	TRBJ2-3	TGTGCCAGCAGCCCCGGACCGGGGGGAGATACGCAGTATTTT	CASSPGPGGDTQYF
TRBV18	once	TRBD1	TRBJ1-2	TGTGCCAGCTCACCCTCCAGGACAGGGGAGAAGGACACCTTC	CASSPSRTGEKDTF
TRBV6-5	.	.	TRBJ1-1	TGTGCCAGCAAGGGGGTAGCAGCTTTCTTT	CASKGVAAFF
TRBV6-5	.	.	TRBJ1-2	TGTGCCAGCGGGGGAGGGGGGCAAGGAAACTATGGCTACACCTTC	CASGGGGQGNYGYTF
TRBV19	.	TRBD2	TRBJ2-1	TGTGCCAGTAGTTCAACAACTAGCGCCTCCTACAATGAGCAGTTCTTC	CASSSTTSASYNEQFF
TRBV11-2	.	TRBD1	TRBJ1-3	TGTGCCAGCAGCCCACGACAGGGGACTGGAAACACCATATATTTT	CASSPRQGTGNTIYF
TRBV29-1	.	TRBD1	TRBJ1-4	TGCAGCGTTGGAGGGGGCTACACCGAAAAACTGTTTTTT	CSVGGGYTEKLFF
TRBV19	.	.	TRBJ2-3	TGTGCCAGTAAAAATTTACTCCTCCGGGGGGATACGCAGTATTTT	CASKNLLLRGDTQYF
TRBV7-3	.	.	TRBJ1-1	TGTGCCAGCAGCTTTGGGGCGAACACTGAAGCTTTCTTT	CASSFGANTEAFF
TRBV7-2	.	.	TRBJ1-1	TGTGCCAGCAGCTTGGAGCCCGGGGGGGTCACTGAAGCTTTCTTT	CASSLEPGGVTEAFF
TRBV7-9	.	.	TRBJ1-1	TGTGCCAGCAGCTTCCAGGGAGGAACTGAAGCTTTCTTT	CASSFQGGTEAFF
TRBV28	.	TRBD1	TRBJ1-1	TGTGCCAGCAGGCCCAGGGGGATCCCTGAAGCTTTCTTT	CASRPRGIPEAFF
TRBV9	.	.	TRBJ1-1	TGTGCCAGCAGCGTAGGCCCTACCGTTAGCACTGAAGCTTTCTTT	CASSVGPTVSTEAFF
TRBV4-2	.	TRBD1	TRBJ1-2	TGTGCCAGCAGCCAAGATTTGAACAGGGGACCCTCTAACTATGGCTACACCTTC	CASSQDLNRGPSNYGYTF
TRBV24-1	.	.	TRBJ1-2	TGTGCCACCAGTGATCCGACAGATTCAGCTAACTATGGCTACACCTTC	CATSDPTDSANYGYTF
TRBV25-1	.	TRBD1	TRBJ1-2	TGTGCCAGCAGTGAATACGGCGGGACAGCCTATGGCTACACCTTC	CASSEYGGTAYGYTF
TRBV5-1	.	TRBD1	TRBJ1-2	TGCGCCAGCAGCGGACTCAGGGGGGACTTGGATGGCTACACCTTC	CASSGLRGDLDGYTF
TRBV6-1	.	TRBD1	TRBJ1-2	TGTGCCAGCAGTGAAGCGCGGGACAGGGGGGACTACACCTTC	CASSEARDRGDYTF